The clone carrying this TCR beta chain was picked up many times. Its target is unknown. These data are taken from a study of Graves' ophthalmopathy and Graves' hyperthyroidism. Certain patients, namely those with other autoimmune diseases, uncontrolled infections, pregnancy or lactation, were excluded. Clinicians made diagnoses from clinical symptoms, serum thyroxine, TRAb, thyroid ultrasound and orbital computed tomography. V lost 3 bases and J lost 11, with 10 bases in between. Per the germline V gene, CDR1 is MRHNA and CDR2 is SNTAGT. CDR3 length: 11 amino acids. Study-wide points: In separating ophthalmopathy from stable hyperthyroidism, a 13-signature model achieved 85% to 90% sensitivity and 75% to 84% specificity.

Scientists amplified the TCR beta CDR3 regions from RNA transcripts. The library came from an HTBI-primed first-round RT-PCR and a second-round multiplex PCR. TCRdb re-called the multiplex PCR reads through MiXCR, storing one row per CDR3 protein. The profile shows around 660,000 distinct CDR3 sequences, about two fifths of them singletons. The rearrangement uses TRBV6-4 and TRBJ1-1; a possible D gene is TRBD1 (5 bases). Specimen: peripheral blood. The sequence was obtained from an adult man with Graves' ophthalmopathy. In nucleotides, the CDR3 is TGTGCCAGCAGTGAAGGGGCTCAGGCTTTCTTT. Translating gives CASSEGAQAFF.